This T cell receptor beta chain was profiled in a study of T-cell reconstitution after alpha-beta-depleted transplantation in children (dated by TCRdb to 2015 to 2016). For context, the study as a whole: T-cell immune reconstitution after TCRalphabeta/CD19-depleted allogeneic hematopoietic cell transplantation in children was quantitatively tracked in the study by means of TCR repertoire profiling. General conclusions and limits of the study: Over the following months the frequencies of hyperexpanded clones went down, and after one year T-cell counts and TCRbeta diversity were mostly credited to newly produced T cells. In some patients, high TCRbeta diversity at day 60 was attributed to recipient T cells and intrathymic progenitors that had survived conditioning. The apparently early recovery of alphabetaT-cell counts about two months after transplant reportedly depended on only several hundred rapidly expanded clones that came from non-depleted graft cells.

Explained via the paper, the treatment or condition label denotes: allogeneic hematopoietic cell transplantation with graft depleted of TCRalphabeta T cells and CD19 B cells. Transplant recipients were children who received TCRalphabeta/CD19-depleted allogeneic hematopoietic cell grafts. The germline V gene yields SQVTM for CDR1 and ANQGSEA for CDR2. The CDR3 holds 14 amino acids from the cysteine to the phenylalanine. CDR3 DNA only is kept here, 42 bases in frame from base 1. V and J lose 4 bases and 0 bases, and a span of 12 bases separates them. The table lists this clonotype with many counts. No antigen is known for it. No base qualities exist here, and no much larger clone lies one base off it. Libraries were built with PCR. The reads were generated on an Illumina HiSeq 2500. TCR library preparation used molecular barcoding, with unique molecular identifiers applied to normalize quantification of the TCRbeta repertoire. TCRdb passed the public sequencing reads through fastp at Q25 and MiXCR, retaining productive beta sequences. Rows with one shared CDR3 protein collapse into an entry with the most common genes and DNA. For this sample the table gives under 750,000 distinct CDR3 sequences, of which 23% were detected only once. The ten top clones hold 14% of the sample.

The TCR comes from a boy in the first two years of life who had a stem cell transplant for acute myeloid leukemia, so the T cells may come from the graft donor. The starting material was PBMCs, mostly from graft donor cells, obtained 360 days after TCRalphabeta/CD19-depleted stem cell transplant. Here the chain combines TRBV29-1 and TRBJ2-5; the D gene remains uncertain. The bases read TGCAGCGTTGTGGTCACACCGTACCAAGAGACCCAGTACTTC. Its translation reads: CSVVVTPYQETQYF.